A single sample is the source of the 10 T cell receptor beta chains below, sequenced in a study of blood T cell repertoires in COVID-19. The protocol was immunoSEQ multiplex PCR, while the TCRdb copy is restricted to in-frame clones and leaves out a portion. The profile shows 82,000 or so clones, approximately 90% of them singletons. Material: PBMCs or T cells enriched from blood (not recorded which). These receptors all stem from a woman in her fifties or sixties with acute COVID-19.

J is TRBJ2-7 and V is TRBV30; TRBD2 is a possible D gene (5 bases). Per the germline V gene, CDR1 is GTSNPN and CDR2 is SVGIG (reference sequence). This CDR3 contains 13 residues. Trimming took off 3 bases at V and 1 base at J, with 10 bases between the two ends. The chain's CDR3 is CAWRDSGSYEQYF. The DNA for the CDR3 is TGTGCCTGGAGGGACTCGGGTTCCTACGAGCAGTACTTC. The entire variable domain, with the rest obtained from reference TRBV30 and TRBJ2-7, is as follows: SQTIHQWPATLVQPVGSPLSLECTVEGTSNPNLYWYRQAAGRGLQLLFYSVGIGQISSEVPQNLSASRPQDRQFILSSKKLLLSDSGFYLCAWRDSGSYEQYFGPGTRLTVT.

The V gene is TRBV10-3, the J gene TRBJ2-7; perhaps TRBD1 as D (6 bases). The CDR3 has 15 amino acids. V was cut by 0 bases and J by 5 bases, with 14 bases left in between. Germline V gene data show CDR1 as ENHRY and CDR2 as SYGVKD. The CDR3 is CAISESLRGSDEQYF. The CDR3 coding sequence is TGTGCCATCAGTGAGTCATTGAGGGGGAGCGACGAGCAGTACTTC.

Here the CDR3 reads CATALRTSTDTQYF. The CDR3 DNA sequence: TGCGCCACCGCCCTGAGGACTAGCACAGATACGCAGTATTTT. The chain carries TRBV5-1 and TRBJ2-3; weak D call: TRBD2 (5 bases). CDR1 is SGHRS and CDR2 is YFSETQ in the germline V gene. Trimming stripped 9 bases from V and 0 bases from J, with 14 bases between. The CDR3 is made up of 14 amino acids.

This sequence joins TRBV9 and TRBJ2-6; tentative D call: TRBD1 (5 bases). The CDR3 has 14 residues. The V end lost 3 bases, the J end lost 2 bases, and 6 bases lay between the germline ends. The germline CDR1 and CDR2 sequences are SGDLS and YYNGEE. CDR3 loop: CASSEGAGANVLTF. The CDR3 DNA sequence: TGTGCCAGCAGCGAAGGGGCTGGGGCCAACGTCCTGACTTTC.

The V gene is TRBV27, the J gene TRBJ2-3, with D tentatively TRBD1 (6 bases). Germline CDR1 MNHEY, CDR2 SMNVEV (reference sequence). Trimming removed 1 base from V and 0 bases from J, with 20 bases in between. The length of the CDR3 is 19 residues. The CDR3 coding sequence is TGTGCCAGCAGTTTATATTACACGACAGGAATATCTAGCACAGATACGCAGTATTTT. This codes for CASSLYYTTGISSTDTQYF.

The chain combines TRBV19 with TRBJ1-1, with D possibly being TRBD1 (5 bases). There are 13 residues in the CDR3. The V and J ends lost 11 bases and 1 base respectively, with 14 bases between them. Per germline, CDR1 LNHDA and CDR2 SQIVND (reference sequence). CDR3 loop: CALGGAPNTEAFF. CDR3 DNA: TGTGCCCTTGGAGGGGCGCCGAACACTGAAGCTTTCTTT.

The chain joins TRBV7-8 to TRBJ2-7, with a weak D call TRBD2 (6 bases). The CDR3 contains 14 residues. V was shortened by 2 bases and J by 2 bases, with 10 bases between the two germline ends. CDR1 is SGHVS, CDR2 FQNEAQ, per germline. The CDR3 bases are TGTGCCAGCAGCTTATTGCGGGATACCTACGAGCAGTACTTC. It translates to CASSLLRDTYEQYF. Variable domain in full (rest from reference TRBV7-8 and TRBJ2-7): GAGVSQSPRYKVAKRGQDVALRCDPISGHVSLFWYQQALGQGPEFLTYFQNEAQLDKSGLPSDRFFAERPEGSVSTLKIQRTQQEDSAVYLCASSLLRDTYEQYFGPGTRLTVT.

The chain employs TRBV27 and TRBJ2-7, with D tentatively TRBD2 (8 bases). The length of the CDR3 is 14 residues. The germline CDR1 and CDR2 sequences are MNHEY and SMNVEV (reference sequence). V lost 7 bases and J 5 bases, leaving 18 bases between the germline ends. The CDR3 protein is CASKGDSGSHEQYF. The CDR3 DNA follows: TGTGCCAGCAAGGGGGACAGCGGGAGCCACGAGCAGTACTTC.

The V gene is TRBV23-1, the J gene TRBJ1-3, with D tentatively TRBD1 (6 bases). TRBV23-1 is placed among ORFs of uncertain function. V was clipped by 3 bases and J by 0 bases, with 15 bases between them. This CDR3 comprises 17 residues. The CDR3 nucleotides are TGCGCCAGCAGTCAGGCCGACAGGCACTACTCTGGAAACACCATATATTTT. Its protein is CASSQADRHYSGNTIYF.

This clone has a single count. The gene calls are TRBV15 and TRBJ2-7, with 9 bases fitting TRBD2. In germline, CDR1 is LNHNV, CDR2 YYDKDF (reference sequence). This CDR3 is 13 amino acids long. The trim removed 9 bases at V and 1 base at J, leaving 4 bases unmatched. The CDR3, as DNA: TGTGCCACTGCTAGCGGGACATCCTACGAGCAGTACTTC. It yields the protein CATASGTSYEQYF.